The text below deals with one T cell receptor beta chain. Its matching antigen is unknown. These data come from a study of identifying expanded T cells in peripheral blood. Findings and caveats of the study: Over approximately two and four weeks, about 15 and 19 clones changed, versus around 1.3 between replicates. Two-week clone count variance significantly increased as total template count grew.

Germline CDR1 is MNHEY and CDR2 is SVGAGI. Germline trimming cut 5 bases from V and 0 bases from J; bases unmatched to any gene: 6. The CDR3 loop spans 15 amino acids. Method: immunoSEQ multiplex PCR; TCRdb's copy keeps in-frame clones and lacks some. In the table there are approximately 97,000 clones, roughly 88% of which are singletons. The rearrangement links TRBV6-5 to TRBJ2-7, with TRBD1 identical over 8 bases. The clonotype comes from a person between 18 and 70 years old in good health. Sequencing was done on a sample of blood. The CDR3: CASSQGTGSSYEQYF. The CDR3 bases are TGTGCCAGCAGTCAAGGGACAGGAAGCTCCTACGAGCAGTACTTC.